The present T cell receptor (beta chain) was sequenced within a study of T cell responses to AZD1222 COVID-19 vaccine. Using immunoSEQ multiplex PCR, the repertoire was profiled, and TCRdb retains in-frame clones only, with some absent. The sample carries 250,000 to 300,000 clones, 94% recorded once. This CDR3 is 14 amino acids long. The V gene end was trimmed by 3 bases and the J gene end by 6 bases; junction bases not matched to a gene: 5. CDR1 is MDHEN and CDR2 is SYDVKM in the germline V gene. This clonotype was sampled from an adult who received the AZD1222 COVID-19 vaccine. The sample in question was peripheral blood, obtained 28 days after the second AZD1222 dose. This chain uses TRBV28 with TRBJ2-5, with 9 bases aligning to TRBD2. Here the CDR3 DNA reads TGTGCCAGCAGTTTGGCGGGAGGGCCAAAGACCCAGTACTTC. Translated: CASSLAGGPKTQYF.